Below, 31 T cell receptor beta chains from the same sample are listed, as sequenced in a study of technical replicates of blood from a handful of donors. Measured with immunoSEQ multiplex PCR; TCRdb has only the in-frame clones, and not every one. The sample holds about 84,000 clones, 93% seen once. The sequenced material came from T cells isolated from PBMCs. Receptors were obtained from a human donor in good health.

The chain links TRBV6-5 to TRBJ2-7; TRBD1 is a possible D gene (6 bases). The germline gives CDR1 MNHEY, CDR2 SVGAGI. Trimming cost V 2 bases and J 2 bases, with 16 bases left between them. The CDR3 consists of 16 residues. The CDR3 region has the DNA TGTGCCAGCAGTTACGGAGGCCCAGGGGCGACCTACGAGCAGTACTTC. It translates to CASSYGGPGATYEQYF.

This chain links TRBV11-2 with TRBJ2-2, with 11 bases lining up with TRBD2. Trimming at V came to 5 bases and at J to 0 bases, leaving 8 bases not matched to a gene. Germline V lookup: CDR1 SGHAT, CDR2 FQNNGV. The CDR3 is 18 amino acids. CDR3 in DNA: TGTGCCAGCAGCGAACGACTAGCGGGGACTACGAACACCGGGGAGCTGTTTTTT. Its translation is CASSERLAGTTNTGELFF.

V and J are TRBV4-2 and TRBJ1-5; unclear D gene. The germline CDR1 and CDR2 sequences are LGHNA and YNFKEQ. The CDR3 is 15 residues long. V was clipped by 1 base and J by 0 bases, with 7 bases between them. CDR3 region: CASSQGQVSNQPQHF. CDR3 in DNA: TGTGCCAGCAGCCAAGGGCAGGTTAGCAATCAGCCCCAGCATTTT.

V usage is TRBV5-1 and J usage is TRBJ2-1; TRBD1 aligns across 7 bases. Germline V CDR1 and CDR2: SGHRS, YFSETQ. The CDR3 covers 15 residues. After removal of 2 bases from V and 6 bases from J, the junction contained 8 bases not matched to a gene. The CDR3 loop is CASSFSGTASNEQFF. CDR3 sequence (DNA): TGCGCCAGCAGCTTTTCCGGGACAGCGAGCAATGAGCAGTTCTTC.

J is TRBJ2-7 and V is TRBV28; the D gene is possibly TRBD1 (6 bases). V was shortened by 9 bases and J by 2 bases, with 14 bases between the two germline ends. This CDR3 region has 13 residues. The germline V gene encodes CDR1 MDHEN and CDR2 SYDVKM. The CDR3 DNA reads as TGTGCCAGTAGGGGGATCCGCCCCTACGAGCAGTACTTC. Protein: CASRGIRPYEQYF.

The rearrangement links TRBV6-1 to TRBJ1-1; no clear D. Trimming took off 6 bases at V and 6 bases at J, with 17 bases between the two ends. This CDR3 has 14 residues. The germline CDR1 and CDR2 sequences are MNHNS and SASEGT. As DNA, the CDR3 is TGTGCCAGCAGACAGACTCACGGAGGGTCTGAAGCTTTCTTT. Encoded protein: CASRQTHGGSEAFF.

The chain joins TRBV7-6 to TRBJ2-2, with D tentatively TRBD2 (5 bases). The CDR3 length is 16 residues. CDR1 is SGHVS and CDR2 is FNYEAQ in the germline V gene. V dropped 4 bases and J dropped 4 bases, with 16 bases sitting between them. The CDR3 region is CASSSLASPVTGELFF. DNA of the CDR3: TGTGCCAGCAGCTCTCTAGCTTCCCCGGTCACCGGGGAGCTGTTTTTT.

This chain joins TRBV9 and TRBJ2-4, with a tentative D call TRBD2 (5 bases). V gave up 3 bases and J gave up 6 bases, with 25 bases separating them. Germline assignment: CDR1 SGDLS and CDR2 YYNGEE. CDR3 length: 18 residues. This chain's CDR3 is CASSDPRPGKEARNIQYF. CDR3 DNA: TGTGCCAGCAGCGATCCACGTCCGGGAAAGGAGGCTAGAAACATTCAGTACTTC.

The V gene is TRBV5-1, the J gene TRBJ2-2; 10 bases align to TRBD2. The CDR3 contains 19 residues. The J segment lost 5 bases and the V segment lost 5 bases, leaving 18 bases of the junction unmatched. Germline CDR1 and CDR2: SGHRS and YFSETQ. The CDR3: CASRFFGASGSPLTGELFF. CDR3 nucleotides: TGCGCCAGCAGATTCTTCGGGGCTAGCGGGAGTCCTCTAACCGGGGAGCTGTTTTTT.

Of note for this clone: The same CDR3 also results from other DNA sequences found in this sample. The V gene is TRBV19, the J gene TRBJ2-7; 9 bases align to TRBD1. Germline trimming cut 6 bases from V and 2 bases from J; bases unmatched to any gene: 5. Germline CDR1 is LNHDA and CDR2 is SQIVND (reference sequence). This CDR3 region has 14 residues. The CDR3 sequence: CASSTGQGPYEQYF. The CDR3 DNA sequence: TGTGCCAGTAGCACGGGACAGGGACCCTACGAGCAGTACTTC.

The chain is built from TRBV2 and TRBJ2-1; no definite D call. Trimming took 10 bases from V and 0 from J, leaving 16 bases between them. The V gene's germline CDR1 is SNHLY and CDR2 FYNNEI. This CDR3 contains 15 residues. The CDR3 DNA reads as TGTGCCACCCTTAGTTTGGAGAGCTCCTACAATGAGCAGTTCTTC. Amino acid sequence: CATLSLESSYNEQFF.

Here the CDR3 reads CASSPRSGQGNSPLHF. The CDR3, as DNA: TGTGCCAGCTCACCAAGATCCGGACAGGGAAATTCACCCCTCCACTTT. This sequence joins TRBV18 and TRBJ1-6; TRBD1 matches at 8 bases. Germline V lookup: CDR1 KGHSH, CDR2 LQKENI. V shed 2 bases, J shed 7 bases, and the junction held 7 bases outside the gene matches. The CDR3 is made up of 16 amino acids.

V is TRBV11-2 and J is TRBJ2-2; D gene ambiguous. Trimming took 3 bases from V and 0 from J, leaving 14 bases between them. Germline V gives CDR1 SGHAT, CDR2 FQNNGV. This CDR3 region has 17 residues. The CDR3 coding sequence is TGTGCCAGCAGCTTGAAAATGGGCAGGACGAACACCGGGGAGCTGTTTTTT. Residues: CASSLKMGRTNTGELFF. The full variable domain, its missing parts supplied by reference TRBV11-2 and TRBJ2-2, is EAGVAQSPRYKIIEKRQSVAFWCNPISGHATLYWYQQILGQGPKLLIQFQNNGVVDDSQLPKDRFSAERLKGVDSTLKIQPAKLEDSAVYLCASSLKMGRTNTGELFFGEGSRLTVL.

The chain carries TRBV2 and TRBJ2-7, with TRBD1 matching 10 bases. The CDR3 has 13 amino acids. Germline CDR1 reads SNHLY; CDR2 reads FYNNEI. V was pared by 8 bases and J by 5 bases, with 6 bases of the junction left unmatched. For the CDR3, the DNA is TGTGCCAGCCTGGACAGGGGGGTGGACGAGCAGTACTTC. This gives the protein CASLDRGVDEQYF.

This clone was seen only once. This sequence joins TRBV27 and TRBJ2-1, with 8 nucleotides matching TRBD2. CDR1 and CDR2 (germline): MNHEY, SMNVEV (reference sequence). V was clipped by 7 bases and J by 8 bases; unmatched bases: 7. The CDR3 spans 13 residues. The CDR3 here is CASTLYGGDEQFF. In DNA, the CDR3 is TGTGCCAGCACCCTTTACGGGGGGGATGAGCAGTTCTTC.

This rearrangement joins TRBV5-4 to TRBJ2-1; D remains ambiguous. V was pared by 0 bases and J by 9 bases, with 4 bases between. CDR3 size: 11 residues. Germline CDR1 reads SGHNT; CDR2 reads YYREEE (reference sequence). The CDR3 region is CASSLAGEQFF. The CDR3 bases are TGTGCCAGCAGCTTGGCGGGTGAGCAGTTCTTC.

J is TRBJ2-7 and V is TRBV19, with 9 bases lining up with TRBD1. The length of the CDR3 is 14 residues. CDR1 is LNHDA and CDR2 is SQIVND in the germline V gene (reference sequence). Trimming removed 5 bases from V and 4 bases from J; junction bases left unmatched: 6. This chain's CDR3 is CASSPTGQGYEQYF. CDR3 in DNA: TGTGCCAGTAGTCCCACAGGACAGGGGTACGAGCAGTACTTC.

CDR3 in amino acids: CAISESTATEAFF. The CDR3 DNA is TGTGCCATCAGTGAGTCGACAGCAACTGAAGCTTTCTTT. The chain has TRBV10-3 and TRBJ1-1, with D perhaps matching TRBD1 (5 bases). V lost 0 bases to trimming and J lost 5 bases, with 7 bases between them. Germline V CDR1 and CDR2: ENHRY, SYGVKD. CDR3 length equals 13 residues.

This clone appeared once. V usage is TRBV4-1 and J usage is TRBJ2-7, with a weak D call TRBD1 (5 bases). Germline loops: CDR1 MGHRA, CDR2 YSYEKL. Trimming cost V 3 bases and J 6 bases, with 12 bases left between them. The CDR3 sequence is 13 residues long. CDR3: CASSQANGAEQYF. The CDR3 DNA is TGCGCCAGCAGCCAGGCGAATGGGGCCGAGCAGTACTTC.

Of note for this clone: Because the CDR3's place on the DNA is in doubt, the DNA is left out and the CDR3 is given as listed by TCRdb. This chain connects TRBV27 to TRBJ2-7; TRBD2 is the table's D call and was not checked against the DNA. The CDR3 is 15 residues long, ends included. Germline V gives CDR1 MNHEY, CDR2 SMNVEV (reference sequence). The CDR3 here is CASSTSGLGIYEQYF.

The chain recombines TRBV5-1 with TRBJ2-2, with 12 positions matching TRBD2. With 4 bases clipped from V and 4 bases from J, the junction kept 5 bases outside the gene matches. The CDR3 contains 16 residues. Looked up from germline, CDR1 is SGHRS and CDR2 is YFSETQ. Here the CDR3 reads CASSPSGRASTGELFF. CDR3 DNA: TGCGCCAGCAGCCCTAGCGGGAGGGCCAGCACCGGGGAGCTGTTTTTT.

The chain uses TRBV28 and TRBJ2-1, with D perhaps TRBD1 (6 bases). CDR3 length: 18 residues. CDR1 is MDHEN and CDR2 is SYDVKM in the germline V gene. V dropped 0 bases and J dropped 8 bases, with 23 bases sitting between them. DNA for the CDR3: TGTGCCAGCAGTTTATGGGACAGCGAGGGTCCTTTTTTCTATGAGCAGTTCTTC. This encodes CASSLWDSEGPFFYEQFF.

This rearrangement joins TRBV2 to TRBJ1-1, with D possibly matching TRBD1 (6 bases). Germline V gene sequence: CDR1 SNHLY, CDR2 FYNNEI. V was pared by 1 base and J by 4 bases, with 13 bases between. There are 15 residues in the CDR3. The DNA for the CDR3 is TGTGCCAGCAGTGAAGACTTGGGGGCGGTCACTGAAGCTTTCTTT. It codes for CASSEDLGAVTEAFF. The complete variable domain, with remaining parts taken from reference TRBV2 and TRBJ1-1, reads EPEVTQTPSHQVTQMGQEVILRCVPISNHLYFYWYRQILGQKVEFLVSFYNNEISEKSEIFDDQFSVERPDGSNFTLKIRSTKLEDSAMYFCASSEDLGAVTEAFFGQGTRLTVV.

The rearrangement joins TRBV11-2 to TRBJ2-1; D is ambiguous. Trimming cost V 4 bases and J 12 bases, with 16 bases left between them. Per the germline V gene, CDR1 is SGHAT and CDR2 is FQNNGV. The CDR3 consists of 13 residues. The CDR3 sequence is CASSSTIYFAQFF. The DNA of the CDR3 is TGTGCCAGCAGCTCTACGATATACTTTGCGCAGTTCTTC.

This chain joins TRBV5-1 and TRBJ2-5; a weak D match, TRBD1 (6 bases). Germline V gene sequence: CDR1 SGHRS, CDR2 YFSETQ. V lost 3 bases to trimming and J lost 5 bases, with 17 bases between them. CDR3 length equals 15 residues. CDR3 residues: CASSSGTSEGETQYF. The CDR3 nucleotides are TGCGCCAGCAGCTCCGGGACAAGTGAAGGGGAGACCCAGTACTTC.

J is TRBJ2-7 and V is TRBV6-1; 8 bases match TRBD1. The CDR3 extends over 15 amino acids. Germline-derived CDR1 and CDR2 are MNHNS and SASEGT. The V and J ends lost 2 bases and 2 bases, in that order; junction bases with no gene match: 5. The CDR3: CASSERGDRTYEQYF. CDR3 sequence (DNA): TGTGCCAGCAGTGAAAGAGGGGACAGGACCTACGAGCAGTACTTC.

The chain is built from TRBV7-6 and TRBJ2-1; 9 bases are shared with TRBD2. The germline gives CDR1 SGHVS, CDR2 FNYEAQ. This CDR3 is built from 17 residues. V trimming: 0 bases; J trimming: 9 bases; junction bases outside the gene matches: 12. CDR3 sequence: CASSLAVPGGRAPEQFF. Here the CDR3 DNA reads TGTGCCAGCAGCTTAGCGGTTCCTGGCGGGAGGGCCCCTGAGCAGTTCTTC.

V and J are TRBV7-9 and TRBJ2-7; D remains ambiguous. Germline-derived CDR1 and CDR2 are SEHNR and FQNEAQ (reference sequence). The V end was cut by 4 bases, the J end by 7 bases, with 14 bases between. This CDR3 has 13 residues. CDR3 sequence: CASSSSATGEQYF. CDR3 sequence (DNA): TGTGCCAGCAGCTCAAGCGCAACCGGGGAGCAGTACTTC.

This clone was seen only a few times. The CDR3 coding sequence is TGTGCCAGCAGCTTAAAGGGAGTGAACACTGAAGCTTTCTTT. This sequence encodes CASSLKGVNTEAFF. The chain links TRBV7-9 to TRBJ1-1, with D unresolved. With 2 bases removed from V and 0 bases from J, the gap between germline ends came to 7 bases. Per the germline V gene, CDR1 is SEHNR and CDR2 is FQNEAQ (reference sequence). This CDR3 comprises 14 residues.

The chain links TRBV6-1 to TRBJ2-2, with TRBD1 matching 9 bases. Per germline, CDR1 MNHNS and CDR2 SASEGT. V lost 1 base and J lost 7; bases outside the gene matches: 13. This CDR3 has 18 residues. As DNA, the CDR3 is TGTGCCAGCAGTGAAGGCCCCGGGACAGGGAAAATAAACGGGGAGCTGTTTTTT. Its translation is CASSEGPGTGKINGELFF.

The rearrangement uses TRBV6-4 and TRBJ1-2, with 9 bases that match TRBD1. V was pared by 4 bases and J by 3 bases, with 0 bases of the junction left unmatched. Germline values: CDR1 MRHNA, CDR2 SNTAGT. This CDR3 has 13 residues. The CDR3 DNA sequence: TGTGCCAGCAGTGGGGACAGGGACTATGGCTACACCTTC. This gives the protein CASSGDRDYGYTF.